This T cell receptor beta chain was captured in a study of blood T cell repertoires in COVID-19. Cohort assignment relied on participant-reported clinical history. Produced via immunoSEQ multiplex PCR; TCRdb's table is partial and in-frame only. Of 150,000 to 200,000 clones listed, more than 75% are singletons. The CDR3 extends over 12 amino acids. Germline V gene sequence: CDR1 SNHLY, CDR2 FYNNEI. V was pared by 6 bases and J by 8 bases, with 10 bases between. The sequence came from a human donor with acute COVID-19. The donor label of this sample is uncertain. The chain links TRBV2 to TRBJ2-2, with no clear D. The sample was PBMCs or T cells enriched from blood (not recorded which). The CDR3 spells CASSVQRGELFF. The CDR3 DNA follows: TGTGCCAGCAGCGTCCAGCGTGGGGAGCTGTTTTTT.